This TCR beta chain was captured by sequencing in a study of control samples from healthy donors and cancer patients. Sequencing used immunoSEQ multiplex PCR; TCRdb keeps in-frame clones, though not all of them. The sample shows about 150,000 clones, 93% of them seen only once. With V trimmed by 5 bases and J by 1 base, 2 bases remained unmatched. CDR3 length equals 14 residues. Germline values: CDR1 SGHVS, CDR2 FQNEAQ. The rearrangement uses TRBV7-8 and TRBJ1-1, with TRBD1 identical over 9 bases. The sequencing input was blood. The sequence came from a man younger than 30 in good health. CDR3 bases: TGTGCCAGCAGCGAGGACAGGGGGAACACTGAAGCTTTCTTT. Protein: CASSEDRGNTEAFF.